These 14 T cell receptor beta chains came from one sample sequenced in a study of blood T cells in healthy people across ages. Through a sample-barcoded 5' primer and a J-beta primer mix, a second PCR was run for about 6 to 11 cycles. TCRdb called the 5' RACE reads again in MiXCR, with one record for every CDR3 protein. The table records approximately 810,000 distinct CDR3 sequences, 36% of them present only once. The specimen sequenced was blood. Receptor source: a man aged 18-30 years in good health.

This clonotype was observed a few times. V usage is TRBV7-6 and J usage is TRBJ2-7; TRBD1 is a possible D gene (6 bases). The germline V gene encodes CDR1 SGHVS and CDR2 FNYEAQ. This CDR3 spans 17 amino acids. V shed 0 bases and J shed 1 base, with 16 bases lying between them. CDR3 sequence reads: CASSLAVSRTASYEQYF. In nucleotides, the CDR3 is TGTGCCAGCAGCTTAGCGGTTAGTCGGACAGCATCCTACGAGCAGTACTTC. The full variable domain, rest sourced from reference TRBV7-6 and TRBJ2-7, is GAGVSQSPRYKVTKRGQDVALRCDPISGHVSLYWYRQALGQGPEFLTYFNYEAQQDKSGLPNDRFSAERPEGSISTLTIQRTEQRDSAMYRCASSLAVSRTASYEQYFGPGTRLTVT.

The V and J genes are TRBV5-5 and TRBJ1-5; D gene uncertain. The germline gives CDR1 SGHKS, CDR2 YYEKEE (reference sequence). V was trimmed by 4 bases and J by 2 bases, leaving 13 bases between them. This CDR3 is 15 amino acids long. This chain's CDR3 is CASSLNLNGNQPQHF. In DNA form, the CDR3 reads TGTGCCAGCAGCCTCAACCTTAATGGCAATCAGCCCCAGCATTTT.

The CDR3 DNA reads TGTGCCATCAGTGAGACTCTAGCCAAAAACATTCAGTACTTC. Translation gives CAISETLAKNIQYF. V gene TRBV10-3 combines with J gene TRBJ2-4; D uncertain. The CDR3 length is 14 residues. The germline V and J ends were trimmed by 2 bases and 0 bases, with 5 bases remaining between them. Germline CDR1 reads ENHRY; CDR2 reads SYGVKD.

Ten or more counts support this clonotype. For the CDR3, the DNA is TGTGCCAGCAGTTTGGGGCGGTATGGCTACACCTTC. It encodes CASSLGRYGYTF. The chain links TRBV12-3 or TRBV12-4 to TRBJ1-2; D is possibly TRBD1 (5 bases). Trimming left V 3 bases short and J 5 bases short, with 7 bases between. This CDR3 contains 12 residues.

V usage is TRBV12-3 or TRBV12-4 and J usage is TRBJ2-1; unclear D gene. Trimming pared 3 bases from V and 13 bases from J, leaving 19 bases between. The CDR3 runs to 14 residues. CDR3 protein: CASSFWGEQETQFF. The DNA for the CDR3 is TGTGCCAGCAGTTTCTGGGGTGAACAAGAGACCCAGTTCTTC.

J is TRBJ1-1 and V is TRBV5-1, with TRBD1 identical over 10 bases. V lost 3 bases and J lost 2; bases outside the gene matches: 10. The CDR3 sequence is 17 residues long. Germline loops: CDR1 SGHRS, CDR2 YFSETQ. CDR3 nucleotides: TGCGCCAGCAGCTCGGTCGGGACAGGGGATGTCAACACTGAAGCTTTCTTT. Residues: CASSSVGTGDVNTEAFF.

The table lists this clonotype with a few counts. The gene calls are TRBV3-1 and TRBJ1-1, with TRBD1 identical over 8 bases. CDR1 LGHDT and CDR2 YNNKEL come from the germline V gene (reference sequence). The trim removed 2 bases at V and 6 bases at J, leaving 14 bases unmatched. CDR3 length: 17 residues. CDR3 loop: CASSQRRKDRVGPEAFF. The CDR3 DNA reads TGTGCCAGCAGCCAACGCCGGAAGGACAGGGTCGGCCCTGAAGCTTTCTTT.

CDR3 sequence reads: CATSDLKGGSEKLFF. CDR3 DNA sequence: TGTGCCACCAGTGATTTGAAAGGGGGTTCGGAAAAACTGTTTTTT. The chain combines TRBV24-1 with TRBJ1-4, with D perhaps TRBD1 (6 bases). The ends were cut back, 0 bases at V and 8 bases at J, with 12 bases in the middle. Germline-derived CDR1 and CDR2 are KGHDR and SFDVKD. CDR3 length: 15 amino acids.

This clonotype was counted only a few times. V gene TRBV4-1 combines with J gene TRBJ1-1; D possibly corresponds to TRBD1 (5 bases). Germline V gene data show CDR1 as MGHRA and CDR2 as YSYEKL. Deletions cut 0 bases from V and 1 base from J, with 15 bases between. The CDR3 is made up of 17 amino acids. The CDR3: CASSQDPGRVGNTEAFF. In DNA, the CDR3 is TGCGCCAGCAGCCAAGACCCGGGCAGGGTCGGGAACACTGAAGCTTTCTTT.

The V call is TRBV3-1, the J call TRBJ1-1; TRBD1 aligns across 9 bases. V shed 0 bases, J shed 5 bases, and the junction held 13 bases outside the gene matches. Germline V lookup: CDR1 LGHDT, CDR2 YNNKEL (reference sequence). This CDR3 has 18 residues. Written as DNA, the CDR3 is TGTGCCAGCAGCCAAGACAGATTCCGGGACAGGGCTAGGACTGAAGCTTTCTTT. The encoded protein is CASSQDRFRDRARTEAFF. Full variable domain (missing parts from reference TRBV3-1 and TRBJ1-1): DTAVSQTPKYLVTQMGNDKSIKCEQNLGHDTMYWYKQDSKKFLKIMFSYNNKELIINETVPNRFSPKSPDKAHLNLHINSLELGDSAVYFCASSQDRFRDRARTEAFFGQGTRLTVV.

A few counts support this clonotype. The chain couples TRBV7-3 to TRBJ2-7; perhaps D is TRBD1 or TRBD2 (5 bases each). CDR1 is SGHTA, CDR2 FQGTGA, per germline. Trimming left V 4 bases short and J 0 bases short, with 22 bases between. The CDR3 runs to 18 residues. The CDR3 nucleotides are TGTGCCAGCAGCTCCCTGTCAGGGAGTTATTGGGGCTCCTACGAGCAGTACTTC. This encodes CASSSLSGSYWGSYEQYF.

V gene TRBV5-1 combines with J gene TRBJ2-5, with D perhaps given as TRBD1 or TRBD2 (5 bases each). Germline CDR1 and CDR2: SGHRS and YFSETQ. The CDR3 runs to 14 residues. V lost 1 base to trimming and J lost 5 bases, with 12 bases between them. CDR3 region: CASSLIGGSETQYF. CDR3 bases: TGCGCCAGCAGCTTGATTGGGGGATCGGAGACCCAGTACTTC.

J is TRBJ2-6 and V is TRBV29-1; possibly TRBD2 for D (5 bases). The V gene lost 1 base and the J gene lost 0 bases, with 7 bases spanning the gap. The germline V gene encodes CDR1 SQVTM and CDR2 ANQGSEA. The CDR3 loop spans 15 amino acids. The CDR3 reads CSVEGENSGANVLTF. For the CDR3, the DNA is TGCAGCGTTGAAGGGGAGAACTCTGGGGCCAACGTCCTGACTTTC.

The rearrangement links TRBV6-1 to TRBJ2-1, with D possibly being TRBD2 (6 bases). V dropped 6 bases and J dropped 0 bases, with 27 bases sitting between them. The CDR3 contains 20 residues. Germline-derived CDR1 and CDR2 are MNHNS and SASEGT. The CDR3 bases are TGTGCCAGCAGAGGTCCGGGACTCCAGAACCCACCTGTCTCCTACAATGAGCAGTTCTTC. Translation gives CASRGPGLQNPPVSYNEQFF.